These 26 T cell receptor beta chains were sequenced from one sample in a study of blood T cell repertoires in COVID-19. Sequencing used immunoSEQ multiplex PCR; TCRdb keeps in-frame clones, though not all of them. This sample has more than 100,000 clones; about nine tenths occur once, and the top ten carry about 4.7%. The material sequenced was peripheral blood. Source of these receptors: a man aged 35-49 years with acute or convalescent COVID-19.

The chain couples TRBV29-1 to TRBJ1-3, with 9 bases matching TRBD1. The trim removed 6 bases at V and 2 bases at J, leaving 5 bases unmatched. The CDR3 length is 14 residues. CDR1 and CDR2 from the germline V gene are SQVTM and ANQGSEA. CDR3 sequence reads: CSVAQGAAGNTIYF. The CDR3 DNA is TGCAGCGTCGCACAGGGGGCAGCTGGAAACACCATATATTTT.

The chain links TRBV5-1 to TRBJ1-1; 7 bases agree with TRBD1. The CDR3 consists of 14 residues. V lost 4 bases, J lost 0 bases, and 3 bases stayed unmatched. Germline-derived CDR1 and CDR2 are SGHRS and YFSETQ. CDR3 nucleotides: TGCGCCAGCAGCACGGGACAGCTGAACACTGAAGCTTTCTTT. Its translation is CASSTGQLNTEAFF.

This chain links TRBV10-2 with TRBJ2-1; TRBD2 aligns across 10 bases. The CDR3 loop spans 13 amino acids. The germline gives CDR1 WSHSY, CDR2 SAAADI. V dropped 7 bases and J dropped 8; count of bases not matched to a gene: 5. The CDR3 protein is CASTSGRGYEQFF. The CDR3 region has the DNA TGCGCCAGCACCAGCGGGAGGGGGTATGAGCAGTTCTTC.

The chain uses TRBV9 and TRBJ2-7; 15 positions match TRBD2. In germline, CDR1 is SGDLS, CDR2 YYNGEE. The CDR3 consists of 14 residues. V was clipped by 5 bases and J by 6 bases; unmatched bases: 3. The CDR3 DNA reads TGTGCCAGCAGATCGGGACTAGCGGGGGGCGAGCAGTACTTC. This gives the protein CASRSGLAGGEQYF.

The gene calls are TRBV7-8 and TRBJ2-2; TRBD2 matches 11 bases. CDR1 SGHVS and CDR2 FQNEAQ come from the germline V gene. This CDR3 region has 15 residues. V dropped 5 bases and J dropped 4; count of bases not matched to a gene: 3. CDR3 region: CASSKGTSGTGELFF. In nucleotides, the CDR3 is TGTGCCAGCAGCAAAGGGACTAGCGGCACCGGGGAGCTGTTTTTT. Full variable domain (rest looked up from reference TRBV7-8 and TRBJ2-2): GAGVSQSPRYKVAKRGQDVALRCDPISGHVSLFWYQQALGQGPEFLTYFQNEAQLDKSGLPSDRFFAERPEGSVSTLKIQRTQQEDSAVYLCASSKGTSGTGELFFGEGSRLTVL.

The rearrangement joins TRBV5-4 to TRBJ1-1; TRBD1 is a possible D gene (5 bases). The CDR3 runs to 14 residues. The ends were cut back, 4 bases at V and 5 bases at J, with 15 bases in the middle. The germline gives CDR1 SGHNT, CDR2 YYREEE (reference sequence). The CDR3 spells CASSLKWAGTEAFF. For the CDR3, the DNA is TGTGCCAGCAGCCTAAAGTGGGCAGGGACTGAAGCTTTCTTT.

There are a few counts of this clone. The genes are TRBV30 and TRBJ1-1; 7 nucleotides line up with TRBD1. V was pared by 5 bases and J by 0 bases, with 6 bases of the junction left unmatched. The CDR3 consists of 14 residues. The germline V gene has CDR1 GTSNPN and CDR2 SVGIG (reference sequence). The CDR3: CAWDRQGLNTEAFF. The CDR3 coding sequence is TGTGCCTGGGATAGACAGGGACTGAACACTGAAGCTTTCTTT.

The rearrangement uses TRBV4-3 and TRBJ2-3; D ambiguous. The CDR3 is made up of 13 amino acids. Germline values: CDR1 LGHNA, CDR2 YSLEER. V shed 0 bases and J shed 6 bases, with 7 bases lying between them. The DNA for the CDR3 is TGCGCCAGCAGCCAAGACGCAGGCGATACGCAGTATTTT. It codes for CASSQDAGDTQYF.

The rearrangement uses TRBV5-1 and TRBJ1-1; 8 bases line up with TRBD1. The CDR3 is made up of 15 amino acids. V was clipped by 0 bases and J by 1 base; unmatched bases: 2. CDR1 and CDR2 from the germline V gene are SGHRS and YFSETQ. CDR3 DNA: TGCGCCAGCAGCTTGGGCGGGACAGGGAACACTGAAGCTTTCTTT. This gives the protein CASSLGGTGNTEAFF.

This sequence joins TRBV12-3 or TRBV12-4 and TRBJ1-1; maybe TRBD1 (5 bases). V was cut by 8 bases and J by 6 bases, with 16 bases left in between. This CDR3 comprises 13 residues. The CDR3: CASSWTPSPEAFF. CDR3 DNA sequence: TGTGCCAGCTCATGGACACCCTCTCCTGAAGCTTTCTTT.

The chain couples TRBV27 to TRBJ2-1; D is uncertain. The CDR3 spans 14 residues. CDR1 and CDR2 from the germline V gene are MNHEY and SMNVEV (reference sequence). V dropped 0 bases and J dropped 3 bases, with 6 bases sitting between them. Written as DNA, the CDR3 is TGTGCCAGCAGTTTATCGGTCAGCTACAATGAGCAGTTCTTC. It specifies CASSLSVSYNEQFF.

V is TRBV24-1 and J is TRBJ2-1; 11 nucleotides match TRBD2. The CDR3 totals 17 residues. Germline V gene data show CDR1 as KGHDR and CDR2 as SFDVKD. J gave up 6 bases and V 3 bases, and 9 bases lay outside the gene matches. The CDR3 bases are TGTGCCACCAGTGATGCATCTTCTAGCGGGAGGATCAATGAGCAGTTCTTC. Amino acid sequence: CATSDASSSGRINEQFF.

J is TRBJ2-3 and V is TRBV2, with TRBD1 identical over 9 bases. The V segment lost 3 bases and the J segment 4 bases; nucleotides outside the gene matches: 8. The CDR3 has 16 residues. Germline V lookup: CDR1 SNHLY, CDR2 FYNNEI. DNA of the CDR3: TGTGCCAGCAGTGAGGTCGGGACAGGGAGTTCAGATACGCAGTATTTT. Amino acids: CASSEVGTGSSDTQYF.

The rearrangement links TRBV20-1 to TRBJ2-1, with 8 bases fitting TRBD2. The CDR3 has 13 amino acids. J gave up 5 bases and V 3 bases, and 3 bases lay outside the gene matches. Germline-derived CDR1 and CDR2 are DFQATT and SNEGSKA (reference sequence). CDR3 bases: TGCAGTGCTAGTCTCGGGAGGGACAATGAGCAGTTCTTC. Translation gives CSASLGRDNEQFF.

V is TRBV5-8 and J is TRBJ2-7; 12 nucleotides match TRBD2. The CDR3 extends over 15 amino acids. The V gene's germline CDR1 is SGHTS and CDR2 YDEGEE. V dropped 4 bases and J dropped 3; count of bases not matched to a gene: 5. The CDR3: CASSPGLAGNYEQYF. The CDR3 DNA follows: TGTGCCAGCAGCCCCGGACTAGCGGGAAACTACGAGCAGTACTTC.

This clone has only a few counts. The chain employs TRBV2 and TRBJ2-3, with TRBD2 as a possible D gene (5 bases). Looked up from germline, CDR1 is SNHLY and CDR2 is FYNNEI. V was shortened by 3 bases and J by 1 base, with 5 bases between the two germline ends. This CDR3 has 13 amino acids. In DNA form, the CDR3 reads TGTGCCAGCAGTGACGGGGGCACAGATACGCAGTATTTT. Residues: CASSDGGTDTQYF.

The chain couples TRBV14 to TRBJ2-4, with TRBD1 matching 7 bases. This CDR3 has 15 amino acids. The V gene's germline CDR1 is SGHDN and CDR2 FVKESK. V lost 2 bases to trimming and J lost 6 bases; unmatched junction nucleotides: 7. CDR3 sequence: CASSQRTGAGNIQYF. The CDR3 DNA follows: TGTGCCAGCAGCCAAAGAACAGGGGCAGGAAACATTCAGTACTTC.

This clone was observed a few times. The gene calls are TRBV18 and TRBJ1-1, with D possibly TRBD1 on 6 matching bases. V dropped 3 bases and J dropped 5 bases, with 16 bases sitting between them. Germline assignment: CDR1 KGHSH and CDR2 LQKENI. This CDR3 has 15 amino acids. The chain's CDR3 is CASSPNSGVGTEAFF. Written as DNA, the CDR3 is TGTGCCAGCTCACCGAATTCAGGGGTTGGAACTGAAGCTTTCTTT.

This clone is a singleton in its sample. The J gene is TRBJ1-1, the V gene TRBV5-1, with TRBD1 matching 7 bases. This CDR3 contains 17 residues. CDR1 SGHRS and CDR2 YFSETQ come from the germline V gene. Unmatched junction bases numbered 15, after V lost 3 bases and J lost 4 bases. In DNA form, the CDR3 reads TGCGCCAGCAGCTCGGGAGGGCTGTCACAGGGGATCACTGAAGCTTTCTTT. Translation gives CASSSGGLSQGITEAFF.

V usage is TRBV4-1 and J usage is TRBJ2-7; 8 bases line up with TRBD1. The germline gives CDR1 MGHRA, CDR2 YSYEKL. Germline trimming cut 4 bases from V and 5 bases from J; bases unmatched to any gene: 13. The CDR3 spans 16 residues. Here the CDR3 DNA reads TGCGCCAGCAGCCTCCATCCGGGACAGGTATTGGACGAGCAGTACTTC. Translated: CASSLHPGQVLDEQYF.

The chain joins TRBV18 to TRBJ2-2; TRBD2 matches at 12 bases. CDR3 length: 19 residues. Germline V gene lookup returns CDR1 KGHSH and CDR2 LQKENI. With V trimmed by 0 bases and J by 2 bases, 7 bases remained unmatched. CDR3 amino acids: CASSPPPPLAGGNTGELFF. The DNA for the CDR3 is TGTGCCAGCTCACCACCCCCCCCACTAGCGGGAGGCAACACCGGGGAGCTGTTTTTT. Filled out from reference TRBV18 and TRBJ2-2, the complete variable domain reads NAGVMQNPRHLVRRRGQEARLRCSPMKGHSHVYWYRQLPEEGLKFMVYLQKENIIDESGMPKERFSAEFPKEGPSILRIQQVVRGDSAAYFCASSPPPPLAGGNTGELFFGEGSRLTVL.

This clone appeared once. CDR3 nucleotides: TGTGCCAGCAGCCACTCTCCAGGGAACACTGAAGCTTTCTTT. The encoded protein is CASSHSPGNTEAFF. The chain recombines TRBV9 with TRBJ1-1; the D is unclear. V lost 4 bases and J lost 1, with 11 bases in between. Germline V gene lookup returns CDR1 SGDLS and CDR2 YYNGEE. The CDR3 spans 14 residues.

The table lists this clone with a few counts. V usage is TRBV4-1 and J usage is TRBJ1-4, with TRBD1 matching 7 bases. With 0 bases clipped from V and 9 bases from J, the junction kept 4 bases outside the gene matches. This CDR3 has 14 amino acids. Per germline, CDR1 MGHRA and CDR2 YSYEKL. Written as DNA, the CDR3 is TGCGCCAGCAGCCAAGAAGGGGGCCAACAAAAACTGTTTTTT. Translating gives CASSQEGGQQKLFF.

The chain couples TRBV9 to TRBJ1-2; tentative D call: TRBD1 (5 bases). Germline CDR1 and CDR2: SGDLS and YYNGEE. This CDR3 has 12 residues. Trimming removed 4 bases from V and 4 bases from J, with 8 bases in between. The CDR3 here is CASSPGFYGYTF. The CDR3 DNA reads TGTGCCAGCAGCCCAGGGTTCTATGGCTACACCTTC.

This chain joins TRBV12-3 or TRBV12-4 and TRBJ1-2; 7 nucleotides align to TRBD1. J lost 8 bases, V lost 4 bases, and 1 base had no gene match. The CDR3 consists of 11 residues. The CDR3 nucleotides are TGTGCCAGCAGTTGGGACAGCGGCTACACCTTC. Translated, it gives CASSWDSGYTF.

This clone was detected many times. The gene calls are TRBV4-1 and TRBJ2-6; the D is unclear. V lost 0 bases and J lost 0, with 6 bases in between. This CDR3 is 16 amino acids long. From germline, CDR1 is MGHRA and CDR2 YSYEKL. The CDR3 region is CASSQDWSSGANVLTF. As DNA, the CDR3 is TGCGCCAGCAGCCAAGATTGGAGCTCTGGGGCCAACGTCCTGACTTTC.